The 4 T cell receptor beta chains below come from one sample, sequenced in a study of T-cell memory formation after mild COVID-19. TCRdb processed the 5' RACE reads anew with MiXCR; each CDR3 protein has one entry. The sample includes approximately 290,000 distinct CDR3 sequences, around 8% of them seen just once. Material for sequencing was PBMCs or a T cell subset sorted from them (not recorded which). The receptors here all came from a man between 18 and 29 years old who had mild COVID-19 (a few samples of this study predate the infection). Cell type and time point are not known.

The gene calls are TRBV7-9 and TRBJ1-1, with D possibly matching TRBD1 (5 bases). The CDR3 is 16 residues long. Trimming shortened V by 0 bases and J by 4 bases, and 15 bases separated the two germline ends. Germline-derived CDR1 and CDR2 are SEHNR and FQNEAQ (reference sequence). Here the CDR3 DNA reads TGTGCCAGCAGCTTAGCGGGGGTGGGGCGTGGCACTGAAGCTTTCTTT. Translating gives CASSLAGVGRGTEAFF.

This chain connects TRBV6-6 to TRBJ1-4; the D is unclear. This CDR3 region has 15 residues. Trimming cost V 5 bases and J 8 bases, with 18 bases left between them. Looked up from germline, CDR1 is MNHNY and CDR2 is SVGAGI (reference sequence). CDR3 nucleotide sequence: TGTGCCAGCAGTGTAGGTCTCCTCCGAGGGGAAAAACTGTTTTTT. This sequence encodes CASSVGLLRGEKLFF.

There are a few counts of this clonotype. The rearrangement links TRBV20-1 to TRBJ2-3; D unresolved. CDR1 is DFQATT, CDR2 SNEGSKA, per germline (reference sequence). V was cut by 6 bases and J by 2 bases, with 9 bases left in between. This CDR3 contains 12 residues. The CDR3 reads CSARPFTDTQYF. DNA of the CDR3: TGCAGTGCCCGGCCATTCACAGATACGCAGTATTTT.

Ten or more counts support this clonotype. CDR3 nucleotide sequence: TGCAGTGCTAGAGTTCGCCCTAGTTGGTACCAAGAGACCCAGTACTTC. It encodes CSARVRPSWYQETQYF. The chain uses TRBV20-1 and TRBJ2-5; no reliable D call. Germline loops: CDR1 DFQATT, CDR2 SNEGSKA (reference sequence). The germline V and J ends were trimmed by 1 base and 0 bases, with 15 bases remaining between them. The CDR3 has 16 residues.